The 28 T cell receptor beta chains below come from one sample, sequenced in a study of T cells after yellow fever vaccination. TCRdb itself ran the 5' RACE reads through MiXCR, one entry per CDR3 protein. The data contain some 400,000 distinct CDR3 sequences, roughly 20% of them seen just once; the ten biggest clones take up 15% to 20%. The source was PBMCs, collected before the yellow fever booster vaccination. These receptor sequences come from a young man who received the YFV17D yellow fever vaccine.

This clonotype has more than one count but fewer than ten. This chain links TRBV7-3 with TRBJ2-2; no firm D call. The germline gives CDR1 SGHTA, CDR2 FQGTGA. This CDR3 has 13 residues. V shed 4 bases and J shed 7 bases, with 10 bases lying between them. CDR3 DNA sequence: TGTGCCAGCAGCTCCTTCATGAACGGGGAGCTGTTTTTT. Translated, it gives CASSSFMNGELFF.

As concerns this clonotype: Germline is not matched at one junction end, which may reflect a read error. This rearrangement joins TRBV20-1 to TRBJ2-3, with 13 bases fitting TRBD2. Germline CDR1 is DFQATT and CDR2 is SNEGSKA (reference sequence). This CDR3 has 16 amino acids. CDR3 sequence reads: CSASRTSGGPTVTQYF. CDR3 DNA sequence: TGCAGTGCTTCCCGGACTAGCGGGGGCCCCACAGTTACGCAGTATTTT.

The J gene is TRBJ2-1, the V gene TRBV28, with D possibly called TRBD1 or TRBD2 (5 bases each). CDR1 MDHEN and CDR2 SYDVKM come from the germline V gene. The CDR3 is 16 amino acids. Trimming took 5 bases from V and 0 from J, leaving 14 bases between them. CDR3 coding DNA: TGTGCCAGCAGTGGGGCCCCCGGGACCTCCTACAATGAGCAGTTCTTC. Translated, it gives CASSGAPGTSYNEQFF.

The V gene is TRBV7-9, the J gene TRBJ1-2; TRBD1 is a possible D gene (5 bases). Germline V gene sequence: CDR1 SEHNR, CDR2 FQNEAQ (reference sequence). V dropped 5 bases and J dropped 5 bases, with 12 bases sitting between them. The CDR3 is 13 amino acids. The CDR3 region has the DNA TGTGCCAGCAGCAGGGACCCGCAATATGGCTACACCTTC. As protein: CASSRDPQYGYTF.

The chain uses TRBV6-5 and TRBJ1-1, with unresolved D. The CDR3 spans 12 residues. V lost 6 bases and J lost 1, with 6 bases in between. The germline CDR1 and CDR2 sequences are MNHEY and SVGAGI. The CDR3 sequence is CASRIGNTEAFF. The CDR3 nucleotides read TGTGCCAGCAGGATAGGGAACACTGAAGCTTTCTTT.

V is TRBV4-3 and J is TRBJ2-3; D is perhaps TRBD2 (6 bases). Germline CDR1 reads LGHNA; CDR2 reads YSLEER. Trimming pared 0 bases from V and 2 bases from J, leaving 12 bases between. The CDR3 spans 16 residues. The CDR3 region is CASSQDPAGTTDTQYF. The CDR3 coding sequence is TGCGCCAGCAGCCAAGATCCGGCGGGGACCACAGATACGCAGTATTTT.

This clonotype was seen more than once but under ten times. The genes are TRBV7-2 and TRBJ1-2, with 7 bases lining up with TRBD1. V shed 5 bases, J shed 8 bases, and the junction held 11 bases outside the gene matches. CDR3 length: 14 residues. Per germline, CDR1 SGHTA and CDR2 FQGNSA. CDR3 amino acids: CASSQRQGGRGYTF. CDR3 DNA: TGTGCCAGCAGCCAAAGACAGGGAGGGAGAGGCTACACCTTC.

The rearrangement uses TRBV27 and TRBJ2-4, with 7 nucleotides matching TRBD1. V was pared by 5 bases and J by 0 bases, with 7 bases of the junction left unmatched. The CDR3 runs to 16 residues. Germline V CDR1 and CDR2: MNHEY, SMNVEV (reference sequence). The CDR3 DNA is TGTGCCAGCAGTCCCTCAGGGGGTTTAGCCAAAAACATTCAGTACTTC. It codes for CASSPSGGLAKNIQYF.

This clonotype has a handful of counts. The rearrangement uses TRBV12-3 or TRBV12-4 and TRBJ2-3; TRBD2 agrees at 7 bases. The CDR3 has 14 amino acids. The V gene end was trimmed by 9 bases and the J gene end by 1 base; junction bases not matched to a gene: 7. CDR3 in amino acids: CASREGHGTDTQYF. The DNA for the CDR3 is TGTGCCAGTAGGGAGGGGCACGGCACAGATACGCAGTATTTT.

This clonotype was detected a few times. The rearrangement links TRBV7-9 to TRBJ1-5, with D maybe TRBD1 (5 bases). This CDR3 spans 15 amino acids. V was clipped by 2 bases and J by 4 bases, with 12 bases between them. Germline lookup yields CDR1 SEHNR and CDR2 FQNEAQ (reference sequence). CDR3 sequence (DNA): TGTGCCAGCAGCTTAAATTCCGGGGGGAATCAGCCCCAGCATTTT. This encodes CASSLNSGGNQPQHF. The full variable domain, rest sourced from reference TRBV7-9 and TRBJ1-5, is DTGVSQNPRHKITKRGQNVTFRCDPISEHNRLYWYRQTLGQGPEFLTYFQNEAQLEKSRLLSDRFSAERPKGSFSTLEIQRTEQGDSAMYLCASSLNSGGNQPQHFGDGTRLSIL.

This clonotype turned up a few times. The V gene is TRBV15, the J gene TRBJ1-2; TRBD1 aligns across 7 bases. J gave up 7 bases and V 0 bases, and 8 bases lay outside the gene matches. The CDR3 has 15 amino acids. Germline V lookup: CDR1 LNHNV, CDR2 YYDKDF (reference sequence). Here the CDR3 reads CATSRDLGGPGGYTF. The CDR3, as DNA: TGTGCCACCAGCAGAGATCTAGGGGGCCCGGGTGGCTACACCTTC.

The rearrangement links TRBV7-2 to TRBJ1-4, with D unresolved. CDR1 SGHTA and CDR2 FQGNSA come from the germline V gene. Deletions cut 2 bases from V and 8 bases from J, with 12 bases between. This CDR3 has 14 residues. The CDR3 loop is CASSLLTAGEKLFF. The CDR3 coding sequence is TGTGCCAGCAGCTTATTGACCGCCGGGGAAAAACTGTTTTTT.

This clonotype has a count of ten or more. The chain recombines TRBV20-1 with TRBJ2-3, with D tentatively TRBD1 or TRBD2 (6 bases each). CDR1 DFQATT and CDR2 SNEGSKA come from the germline V gene (reference sequence). The V end lost 0 bases, the J end lost 2 bases, and 12 bases lay between the germline ends. The CDR3 runs 15 residues. The CDR3 loop reads CSARDLRGLTDTQYF. For the CDR3, the DNA is TGCAGTGCTAGAGATCTCCGGGGGCTCACAGATACGCAGTATTTT.

This chain uses TRBV7-8 with TRBJ2-7, with D perhaps TRBD1 (6 bases). The CDR3 sequence is 15 residues long. V lost 5 bases and J lost 4, with 18 bases in between. Germline V gene data show CDR1 as SGHVS and CDR2 as FQNEAQ. The CDR3 DNA sequence: TGTGCCAGCAGCCCGCACGGATCAGGGGCTTACGAGCAGTACGTC. This sequence encodes CASSPHGSGAYEQYV.

The table lists this clonotype with a few counts. The chain combines TRBV7-9 with TRBJ2-3; TRBD1 agrees at 9 bases. Trimming cost V 5 bases and J 1 base; bases outside gene matches: 16. The CDR3 covers 19 residues. Germline CDR1 is SEHNR and CDR2 is FQNEAQ (reference sequence). DNA for the CDR3: TGTGCCAGCAGCCCCCTGTTCTCGCGGCGGGACAGGGGCACAGATACGCAGTATTTT. Translating it yields CASSPLFSRRDRGTDTQYF.

V is TRBV4-2 and J is TRBJ2-2; TRBD1 matches 10 bases. CDR1 is LGHNA and CDR2 is YNFKEQ in the germline V gene. Germline trimming cut 4 bases from V and 8 bases from J; bases unmatched to any gene: 10. The CDR3 sequence is 16 residues long. The CDR3 bases are TGTGCCAGCAGCCTTTCGGGACAGGGGACGTCGGGGGAGCTGTTTTTT. Residues: CASSLSGQGTSGELFF.

This clonotype came up a few times. V gene TRBV28 combines with J gene TRBJ1-1; D call uncertain. This CDR3 contains 14 residues. Germline CDR1 MDHEN, CDR2 SYDVKM. The V end was cut by 2 bases, the J end by 7 bases, with 14 bases between. DNA of the CDR3: TGTGCCAGCAGTTTACTCTCCCTGGACGGTGAAGCTTTCTTT. It yields the protein CASSLLSLDGEAFF.

The chain combines TRBV28 with TRBJ2-3; TRBD2 matches 8 bases. With 3 bases clipped from V and 1 base from J, the junction kept 6 bases outside the gene matches. CDR1 and CDR2 from the germline V gene are MDHEN and SYDVKM. CDR3 length equals 16 residues. In DNA form, the CDR3 reads TGTGCCAGCAGTTTGGGGTCAGCGGGGGGCACAGATACGCAGTATTTT. It specifies CASSLGSAGGTDTQYF.

This clonotype appeared many times. The chain carries TRBV7-3 and TRBJ2-3; D may be TRBD2 (7 bases). Per the germline V gene, CDR1 is SGHTA and CDR2 is FQGTGA. The CDR3 has 15 residues. Trimming shortened V by 4 bases and J by 3 bases, and 14 bases separated the two germline ends. The CDR3 protein is CASSSREGGTDTQYF. The DNA of the CDR3 is TGTGCCAGCAGCTCGAGGGAGGGGGGGACAGATACGCAGTATTTT.

CDR3 bases: TGCAGTGCCTTCGGGCTTTACACAGATACGCAGTATTTT. Its translation is CSAFGLYTDTQYF. The V gene is TRBV20-1, the J gene TRBJ2-3, with D hard to call. Trimming removed 6 bases at V and 2 bases at J, with 12 bases between. The CDR3 runs to 13 residues. Germline assignment: CDR1 DFQATT and CDR2 SNEGSKA (reference sequence).

This clonotype was found a few times. The genes are TRBV7-2 and TRBJ2-3; 7 bases match TRBD2. This CDR3 is built from 16 residues. With V trimmed by 5 bases and J by 4 bases, 12 bases remained unmatched. Germline V gene lookup returns CDR1 SGHTA and CDR2 FQGNSA. CDR3 loop: CASSADGGWIADTQYF. Here the CDR3 DNA reads TGTGCCAGCAGCGCGGACGGGGGGTGGATAGCAGATACGCAGTATTTT.

V and J are TRBV5-5 and TRBJ2-3; the match to TRBD1 covers 10 bases. The V gene end was trimmed by 7 bases and the J gene end by 6 bases; junction bases not matched to a gene: 14. The CDR3 totals 16 residues. The germline gives CDR1 SGHKS, CDR2 YYEKEE (reference sequence). The CDR3 protein is CASWESGTGVPDTQYF. DNA for the CDR3: TGTGCCAGCTGGGAGTCGGGGACAGGGGTTCCCGATACGCAGTATTTT.

This sequence joins TRBV12-3 or TRBV12-4 and TRBJ2-3, with D possibly being TRBD1 or TRBD2 (6 bases each). This CDR3 is 17 amino acids long. Trimming pared 5 bases from V and 1 base from J, leaving 19 bases between. The CDR3 bases are TGTGCCAGCAGTACCGTTTACGAGGGGGGCGGCACAGATACGCAGTATTTT. Its protein product is CASSTVYEGGGTDTQYF.

The DNA of the CDR3 is TGTGCCACCGGGGAGACACTGGAGTTCTTC. Translation gives CATGETLEFF. J is TRBJ2-1 and V is TRBV24-1; a possible D gene is TRBD2 (5 bases). V was cut by 9 bases and J by 14 bases, with 13 bases left in between. Germline V gene sequence: CDR1 KGHDR, CDR2 SFDVKD. The CDR3 runs to 10 residues.

This clonotype was seen more than once but under ten times. The chain has TRBV20-1 and TRBJ2-1; no clear D. With 6 bases removed from V and 13 bases from J, the gap between germline ends came to 16 bases. Germline-derived CDR1 and CDR2 are DFQATT and SNEGSKA (reference sequence). The CDR3 extends over 11 amino acids. CDR3: CSATPYREQFF. CDR3 nucleotides: TGCAGTGCAACCCCATACCGCGAACAGTTCTTC.

This clonotype was detected a few times. V is TRBV6-2 or TRBV6-3 and J is TRBJ2-7; D is uncertain. V gave up 3 bases and J gave up 5 bases, with 23 bases separating them. The CDR3 has 17 residues. CDR1 and CDR2 from the germline V gene are MNHEY and SVGEGT. For the CDR3, the DNA is TGTGCCAGCAGTTATTTAGGACCCTATGAATCGTGGGACGAGCAGTACTTC. Residues: CASSYLGPYESWDEQYF.

The chain links TRBV5-1 to TRBJ2-5; a weak D match, TRBD1 (6 bases). V was pared by 1 base and J by 5 bases, with 18 bases between. This CDR3 region has 16 residues. Germline V CDR1 and CDR2: SGHRS, YFSETQ. CDR3 bases: TGCGCCAGCAGCTTGTTTCCAACGGGACACGTGGAGACCCAGTACTTC. Its protein is CASSLFPTGHVETQYF.

The CDR3 DNA reads as TGTGCCAGCAGTGAGTGGGGGGTTACCTACGAGCAGTACGTC. Translation: CASSEWGVTYEQYV. This chain uses TRBV2 with TRBJ2-7; D possibly corresponds to TRBD2 (6 bases). Germline V gives CDR1 SNHLY, CDR2 FYNNEI. The CDR3 extends over 14 amino acids. V lost 3 bases and J 2 bases, leaving 11 bases between the germline ends.